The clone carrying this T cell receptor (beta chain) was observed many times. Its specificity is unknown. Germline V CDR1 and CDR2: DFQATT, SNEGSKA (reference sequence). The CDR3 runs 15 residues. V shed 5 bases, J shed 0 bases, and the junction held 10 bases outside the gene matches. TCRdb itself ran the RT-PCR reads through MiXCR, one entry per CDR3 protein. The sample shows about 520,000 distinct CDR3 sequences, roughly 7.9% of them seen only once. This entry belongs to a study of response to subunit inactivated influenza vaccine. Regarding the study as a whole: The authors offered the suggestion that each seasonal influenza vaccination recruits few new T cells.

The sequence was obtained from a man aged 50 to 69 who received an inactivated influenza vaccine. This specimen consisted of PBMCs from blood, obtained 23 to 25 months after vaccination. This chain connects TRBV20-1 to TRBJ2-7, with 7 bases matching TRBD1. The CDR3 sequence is CSAPPLDRYSYEQYF. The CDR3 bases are TGCAGTGCTCCTCCCCTGGACAGGTACTCCTACGAGCAGTACTTC.